The present TCR beta chain was sequenced within a study of read filtering for tumor transcriptome and immune sequencing. Study context: Patients were approximately 17 male and some 13 female, mean age 65.9 years, range about 45 to 85. Per sample, TCR-region reads ranged about 3.5 to 11 million by IR-seq, roughly 85 to 1,400 by RNA-seq. Transcriptome libraries were built from DNase-treated RNA.

Between the trimmed V and J ends, which lost 0 bases and 3 bases, there was a span of 18 bases. From germline, CDR1 is LGHDT and CDR2 YNNKEL (reference sequence). The CDR3 is made up of 18 amino acids. This clonotype was recorded many times. This library used approximately 0.4 ug RNA and molecular barcoded adaptors spanning alpha/delta and beta/gamma chains. TCRdb re-analysed the reads in MiXCR, keeping a single row per CDR3 protein. The sample gives tens of thousands of distinct CDR3 sequences, around 20% of which show up once; roughly 16% is in the top ten. The chain recombines TRBV3-1 with TRBJ2-1; D call uncertain. Sequenced: a population of CD138-negative cells sorted from bone marrow. The sequence came from a donor at least 40 years old with multiple myeloma. CDR3: CASSQDHKGTANYNEQFF. In DNA, the CDR3 is TGTGCCAGCAGCCAAGATCATAAGGGTACGGCAAACTACAATGAGCAGTTCTTC.